This TCR beta chain was identified during a study of identical twins. Trimming removed 3 bases at V and 5 bases at J, with 8 bases between. This CDR3 spans 14 amino acids. Germline V gene data show CDR1 as LGHDT and CDR2 as YNNKEL (reference sequence). The table lists this clonotype with a few counts. A universal primer binding site was introduced by template switching. The final cDNA contained unique molecular identifiers. Each CDR3 protein gets one entry after TCRdb re-called the 5' RACE reads with MiXCR. Of about 570,000 distinct CDR3 sequences detected, more than 9% appear once; the ten largest clones hold 2.5% to 3.5%. The data also belong to a second study, concerning yellow fever vaccine responses in identical twins. This second study notes: The authors reported partly convergent, partly personalized vaccine responses in identical twins.

The chain has TRBV3-1 and TRBJ2-6; no reliable D call. The TCR was taken from a young woman in good health. The sample taken for sequencing was PBMCs. CDR3 nucleotide sequence: TGTGCCAGCAGCCAGGGCTTGCGGGCCAACGTCCTGACTTTC. It is translated as CASSQGLRANVLTF.